The present TCR beta chain was sequenced within a study of response to subunit inactivated influenza vaccine. V was pared by 8 bases and J by 2 bases, with 14 bases between. CDR3 length equals 14 residues. The table lists this clonotype with a few counts. Antigen specificity is unknown. MiXCR, applied by TCRdb to the RT-PCR reads, yields one record per CDR3 protein. The sample shows 500,000 or so distinct CDR3 sequences, 11% of them seen only once. Study observations and caveats: Only a handful of new T cells, the authors suggested, are recruited with each seasonal influenza vaccination.

The chain employs TRBV12-3 or TRBV12-4 and TRBJ2-3, with D possibly matching TRBD1 (6 bases). The sample consisted of PBMCs from blood, taken 35 to 45 days after vaccination. The receptor comes from a man in his forties or fifties who received an inactivated influenza vaccine. The CDR3 DNA is TGTGCCAGCTTGGTGGACAGTTCCACAGATACGCAGTATTTT. Its protein is CASLVDSSTDTQYF.